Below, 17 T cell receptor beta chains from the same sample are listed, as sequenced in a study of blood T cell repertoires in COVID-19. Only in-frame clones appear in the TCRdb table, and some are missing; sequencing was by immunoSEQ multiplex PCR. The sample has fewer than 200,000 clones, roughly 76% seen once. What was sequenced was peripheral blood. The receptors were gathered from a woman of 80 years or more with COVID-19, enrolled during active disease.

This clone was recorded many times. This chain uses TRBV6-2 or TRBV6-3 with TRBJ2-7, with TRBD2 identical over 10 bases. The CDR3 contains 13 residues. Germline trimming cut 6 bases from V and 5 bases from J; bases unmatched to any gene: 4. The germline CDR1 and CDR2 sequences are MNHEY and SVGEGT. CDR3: CASSPGLANEQYF. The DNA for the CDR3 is TGTGCCAGCAGCCCGGGACTAGCGAACGAGCAGTACTTC.

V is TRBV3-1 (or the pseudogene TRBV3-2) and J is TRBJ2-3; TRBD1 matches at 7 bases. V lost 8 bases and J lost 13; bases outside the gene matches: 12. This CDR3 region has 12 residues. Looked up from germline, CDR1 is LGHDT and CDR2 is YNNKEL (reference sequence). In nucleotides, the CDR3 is TGTGCCAGCTGGACAGGACAGTGTCATAAGTATTTT. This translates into CASWTGQCHKYF.

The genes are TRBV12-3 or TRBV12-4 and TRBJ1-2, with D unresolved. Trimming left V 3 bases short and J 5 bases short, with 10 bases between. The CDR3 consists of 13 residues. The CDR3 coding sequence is TGTGCCAGCAGTTTCGAGAGTCGGTATGGCTACACCTTC. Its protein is CASSFESRYGYTF.

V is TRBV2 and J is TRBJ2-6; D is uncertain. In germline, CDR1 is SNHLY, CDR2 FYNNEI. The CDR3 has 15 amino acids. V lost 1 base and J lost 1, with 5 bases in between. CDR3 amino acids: CASSEGTSGANVLTF. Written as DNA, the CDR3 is TGTGCCAGCAGTGAAGGAACATCTGGGGCCAACGTCCTGACTTTC.

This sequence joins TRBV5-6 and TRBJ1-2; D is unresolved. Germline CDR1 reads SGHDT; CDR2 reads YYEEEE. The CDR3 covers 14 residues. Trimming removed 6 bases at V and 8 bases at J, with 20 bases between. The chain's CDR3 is CASTNGLLAGGYTF. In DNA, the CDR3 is TGTGCCAGCACCAATGGACTCCTAGCTGGGGGCTACACCTTC. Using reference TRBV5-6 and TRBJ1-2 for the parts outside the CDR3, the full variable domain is DAGVTQSPTHLIKTRGQQVTLRCSPKSGHDTVSWYQQALGQGPQFIFQYYEEEERQRGNFPDRFSGHQFPNYSSELNVNALLLGDSALYLCASTNGLLAGGYTFGSGTRLTVV.

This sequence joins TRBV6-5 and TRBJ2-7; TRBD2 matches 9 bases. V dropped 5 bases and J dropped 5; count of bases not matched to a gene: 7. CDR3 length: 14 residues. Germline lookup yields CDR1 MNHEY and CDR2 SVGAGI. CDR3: CASSNSGSLNEQYF. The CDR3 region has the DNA TGTGCCAGCAGTAATAGCGGGAGTTTGAACGAGCAGTACTTC.

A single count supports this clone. CDR3 DNA: TGTGCCAGCAGTACGGGAGGGGGTGAAGCTTTCTTT. It codes for CASSTGGGEAFF. The chain recombines TRBV6-2 or TRBV6-3 with TRBJ1-1; weak D call: TRBD1 (6 bases). V was cut by 5 bases and J by 7 bases, with 11 bases left in between. CDR1 is MNHEY, CDR2 SVGEGT, per germline. The CDR3 length is 12 residues.

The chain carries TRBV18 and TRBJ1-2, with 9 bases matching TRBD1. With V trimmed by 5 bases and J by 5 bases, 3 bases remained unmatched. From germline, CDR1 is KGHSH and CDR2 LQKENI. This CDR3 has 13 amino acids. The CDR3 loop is CASSTGTGYGYTF. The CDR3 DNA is TGTGCCAGCTCAACTGGGACAGGGTATGGCTACACCTTC.

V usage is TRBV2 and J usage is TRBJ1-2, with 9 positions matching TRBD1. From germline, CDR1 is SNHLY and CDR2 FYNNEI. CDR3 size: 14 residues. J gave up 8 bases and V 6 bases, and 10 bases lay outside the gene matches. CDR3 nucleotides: TGTGCCAGCAGGGGGACAGGGCGGCGGGGAGGCTACACCTTC. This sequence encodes CASRGTGRRGGYTF.

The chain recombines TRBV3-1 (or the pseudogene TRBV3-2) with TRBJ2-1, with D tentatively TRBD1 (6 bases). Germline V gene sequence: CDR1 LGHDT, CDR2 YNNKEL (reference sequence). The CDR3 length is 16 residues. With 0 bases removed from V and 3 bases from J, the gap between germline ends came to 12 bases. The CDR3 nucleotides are TGTGCCAGCAGCCAAGAAGGCACAGGGTTCTACAATGAGCAGTTCTTC. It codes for CASSQEGTGFYNEQFF.

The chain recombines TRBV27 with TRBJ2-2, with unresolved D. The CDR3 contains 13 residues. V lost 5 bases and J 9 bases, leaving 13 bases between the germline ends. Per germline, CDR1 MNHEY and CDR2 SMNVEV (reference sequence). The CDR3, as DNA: TGTGCCAGCAGTCCTGGATGGGCCAGGGAGCTGTTTTTT. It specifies CASSPGWARELFF.

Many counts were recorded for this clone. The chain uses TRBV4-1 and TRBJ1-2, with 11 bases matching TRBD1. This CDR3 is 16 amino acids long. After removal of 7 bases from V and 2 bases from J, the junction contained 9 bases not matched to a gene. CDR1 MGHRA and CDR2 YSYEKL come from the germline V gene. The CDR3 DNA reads TGCGCCAGCAACCCCCGGGACAGGGGGTTGAACTATGGCTACACCTTC. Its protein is CASNPRDRGLNYGYTF.

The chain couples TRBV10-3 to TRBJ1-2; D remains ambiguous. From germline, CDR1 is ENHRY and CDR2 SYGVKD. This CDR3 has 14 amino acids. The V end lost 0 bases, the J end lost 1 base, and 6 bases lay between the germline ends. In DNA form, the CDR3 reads TGTGCCATCAGTGAGTCTTACAATAACTATGGCTACACCTTC. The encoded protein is CAISESYNNYGYTF.

The CDR3 nucleotides are TGTGCCAGCAGCTTTGGCTCTCCCTACGAGCAGTACTTC. This translates into CASSFGSPYEQYF. The V and J genes are TRBV5-6 and TRBJ2-7; D is undetermined. V dropped 2 bases and J dropped 2 bases, with 8 bases sitting between them. Germline loops: CDR1 SGHDT, CDR2 YYEEEE. The length of the CDR3 is 13 residues.

This CDR3 reads CASSLDSDYEQYF. DNA for the CDR3: TGTGCCAGCAGTCTTGACAGCGACTACGAGCAGTACTTC. The V gene is TRBV2, the J gene TRBJ2-7; D may be TRBD1 (5 bases). Trimming took off 5 bases at V and 3 bases at J, with 11 bases between the two ends. The germline gives CDR1 SNHLY, CDR2 FYNNEI. The CDR3 totals 13 residues.

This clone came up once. CDR3 protein: CASSQVGDRGRTEAFF. CDR3 in DNA: TGCGCCAGCAGCCAAGTCGGGGACAGGGGGCGGACTGAAGCTTTCTTT. V and J are TRBV4-3 and TRBJ1-1; 12 bases are a match to TRBD1. Germline CDR1 LGHNA, CDR2 YSLEER. The V segment lost 1 base and the J segment 5 bases; nucleotides outside the gene matches: 5. The CDR3 covers 16 residues.

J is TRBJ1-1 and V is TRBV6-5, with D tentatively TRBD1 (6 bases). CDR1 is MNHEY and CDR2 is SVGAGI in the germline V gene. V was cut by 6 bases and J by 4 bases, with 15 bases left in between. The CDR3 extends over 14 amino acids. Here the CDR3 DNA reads TGTGCCAGCAGCCCCCCCACAGGGTTCACTGAAGCTTTCTTT. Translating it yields CASSPPTGFTEAFF.